This T cell receptor beta chain was identified during a study of regulatory T cells in long-lasting Graves disease. On the study more broadly: Persistent Graves' disease meant over 5 years of antithyroid drugs with positive TSH receptor antibodies.

This clonotype was counted ten times or more. V gave up 4 bases and J gave up 7 bases, with 14 bases separating them. CDR1 is MNHNS, CDR2 SASEGT, per germline. The CDR3 totals 15 residues. With iRepertoire HTBI primers and Arm-PCR of CDR3 regions, TCR beta libraries were built. Authors' processing steps: Across all samples, 62 TRBV segments and around 13 TRBJ segments were identified. A single record per CDR3 protein comes from TCRdb applying MiXCR to the multiplex PCR reads. These V and J calls originate from TCRdb's pipeline instead of the authors' own analysis. This table has about 340,000 distinct CDR3 sequences, around 19% appearing once. The time point is: persistent/refractory GD, antithyroid drugs over 5 years with positive TRAb. Generation of the TCR library employed RNA extracted from PBMCs.

V is TRBV6-1 and J is TRBJ1-6; tentative D call: TRBD1 (6 bases). The TCR originated in a female donor with Graves disease. The source was peripheral blood mononuclear cells (PBMCs), collected when the disease was refractory, from a patient treated with antithyroid drugs. CDR3 loop: CASSGRTAPNSPLHF. As DNA, the CDR3 is TGTGCCAGCAGTGGCAGGACAGCTCCAAATTCACCCCTCCACTTT.